These 7 T cell receptor beta chains originate from one sample sequenced in a study of T cell responses to AZD1222 COVID-19 vaccine. Clones were sequenced by immunoSEQ multiplex PCR, and TCRdb holds only the in-frame ones, with some missing. The table includes 95,000 to 150,000 clones, around 85% detected once. The material sequenced was peripheral blood, taken on day 0 of AZD1222 vaccination. The receptors were gathered from an adult in good health.

The genes are TRBV9 and TRBJ1-6; possibly TRBD1 for D (6 bases). V was trimmed by 3 bases and J by 8 bases, leaving 15 bases between them. The CDR3 has 15 residues. CDR1 and CDR2 (germline): SGDLS, YYNGEE. The CDR3, as DNA: TGTGCCAGCAGCGCATCAACAGGGCCGGATTCACCCCTCCACTTT. This translates into CASSASTGPDSPLHF.

The rearrangement uses TRBV7-3 and TRBJ1-1, with no clear D. There are 13 residues in the CDR3. Germline V gene lookup returns CDR1 SGHTA and CDR2 FQGTGA. The V end was cut by 5 bases, the J end by 1 base, with 8 bases between. In DNA, the CDR3 is TGTGCCAGCAGCACCCGGCAGAACACTGAAGCTTTCTTT. It encodes CASSTRQNTEAFF.

The V call is TRBV9, the J call TRBJ1-3; D is unresolved. Germline V gene lookup returns CDR1 SGDLS and CDR2 YYNGEE. Trimming took off 4 bases at V and 4 bases at J, with 9 bases between the two ends. This CDR3 is built from 13 residues. The CDR3 nucleotides read TGTGCCAGCAGCCCCTCTGCCGGAAACACCATATATTTT. Translating it yields CASSPSAGNTIYF.

J is TRBJ1-5 and V is TRBV12-3 or TRBV12-4; TRBD1 might be the D (5 bases). Trimming took off 2 bases at V and 6 bases at J, with 8 bases between the two ends. The CDR3 consists of 13 residues. The CDR3 reads CASSLNQGQPQHF. DNA of the CDR3: TGTGCCAGCAGTTTAAATCAGGGTCAGCCCCAGCATTTT.

This sequence joins TRBV6-5 and TRBJ1-5; D remains ambiguous. The CDR3 loop spans 16 amino acids. Trimming removed 2 bases from V and 3 bases from J, with 14 bases in between. The V gene's germline CDR1 is MNHEY and CDR2 SVGAGI. The CDR3 DNA is TGTGCCAGCAGTTACAGGGCAGAAGTTTTCAATCAGCCCCAGCATTTT. Translating it yields CASSYRAEVFNQPQHF.

The rearrangement joins TRBV18 to TRBJ1-1, with a tentative D call TRBD1 (6 bases). CDR1 is KGHSH, CDR2 LQKENI, per germline. The CDR3 totals 14 residues. Trimming took 6 bases from V and 5 from J, leaving 16 bases between them. CDR3 sequence (DNA): TGTGCCAGCTCTGCGGGGCAGGGGTGGACTGAAGCTTTCTTT. It codes for CASSAGQGWTEAFF.

J is TRBJ2-7 and V is TRBV4-1; D gene unclear. V gave up 3 bases and J gave up 3 bases, with 9 bases separating them. Germline V gene lookup returns CDR1 MGHRA and CDR2 YSYEKL. The CDR3 is 13 amino acids. The CDR3 loop reads CASSHPDLYEQYF. The CDR3, as DNA: TGCGCCAGCAGCCATCCGGACCTCTACGAGCAGTACTTC.